The next 2 T cell receptor beta chains were all read from a single sample in a study of regulatory dendritic cells for organ transplantation. This table comes from immunoSEQ multiplex PCR, and its TCRdb copy is limited to in-frame clones, with some not included. The sample yields about 7,800 clones, roughly 67% seen once. Antigens of these TCRs are unknown. Sorted subsets were CFSE-labeled and cultured less than 6 days with allogeneic dendritic cells. Sequences were obtained from memory CD4+ T cells from blood cultured with dendritic cells. Noted subset: CD45RO+ memory T cells. Source of these receptors: a human donor in good health.

The V and J genes are TRBV4-3 and TRBJ1-4, with 10 bases fitting TRBD1. The CDR3 extends over 15 amino acids. Germline CDR1 reads LGHNA; CDR2 reads YSLEER. With 1 base clipped from V and 7 bases from J, the junction kept 3 bases outside the gene matches. CDR3 sequence (DNA): TGCGCCAGCAGCCAAGGGGGACAGGGGATTGAAAAACTGTTTTTT. Its translation is CASSQGGQGIEKLFF.

This clone has just one count. This chain links TRBV27 with TRBJ2-1; 10 bases agree with TRBD2. Germline lookup yields CDR1 MNHEY and CDR2 SMNVEV (reference sequence). The CDR3 consists of 15 residues. The V and J ends lost 7 bases and 7 bases, in that order; junction bases with no gene match: 10. CDR3 loop: CASKGSGGIENEQFF. The CDR3 DNA reads TGTGCCAGCAAGGGTAGCGGGGGGATTGAAAATGAGCAGTTCTTC.